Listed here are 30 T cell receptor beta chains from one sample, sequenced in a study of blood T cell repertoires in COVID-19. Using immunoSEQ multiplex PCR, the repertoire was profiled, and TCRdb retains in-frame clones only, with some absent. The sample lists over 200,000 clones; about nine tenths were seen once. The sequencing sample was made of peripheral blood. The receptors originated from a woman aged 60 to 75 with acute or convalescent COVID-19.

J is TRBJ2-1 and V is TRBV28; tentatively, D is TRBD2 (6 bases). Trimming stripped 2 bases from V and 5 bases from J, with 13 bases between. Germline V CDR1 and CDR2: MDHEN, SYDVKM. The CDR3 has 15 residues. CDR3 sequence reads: CASSLSGPTHNEQFF. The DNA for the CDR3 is TGTGCCAGCAGTTTAAGCGGGCCCACCCACAATGAGCAGTTCTTC.

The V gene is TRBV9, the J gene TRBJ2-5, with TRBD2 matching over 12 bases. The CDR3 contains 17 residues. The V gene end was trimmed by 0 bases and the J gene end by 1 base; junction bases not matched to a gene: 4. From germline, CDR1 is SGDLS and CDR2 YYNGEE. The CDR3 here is CASSVGGTSGPQETQYF. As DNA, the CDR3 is TGTGCCAGCAGCGTAGGAGGGACTAGCGGGCCCCAAGAGACCCAGTACTTC. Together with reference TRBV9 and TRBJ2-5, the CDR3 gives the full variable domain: DSGVTQTPKHLITATGQRVTLRCSPRSGDLSVYWYQQSLDQGLQFLIQYYNGEERAKGNILERFSAQQFPDLHSELNLSSLELGDSALYFCASSVGGTSGPQETQYFGPGTRLLVL.

The chain's CDR3 is CASSPPGSLETQYF. In nucleotides, the CDR3 is TGTGCCAGCAGTCCCCCCGGGTCCCTAGAGACCCAGTACTTC. The rearrangement joins TRBV6-6 to TRBJ2-5; D gene unclear. This CDR3 has 14 amino acids. CDR1 is MNHNY and CDR2 is SVGAGI in the germline V gene (reference sequence). V lost 5 bases, J lost 4 bases, and 14 bases lay in between.

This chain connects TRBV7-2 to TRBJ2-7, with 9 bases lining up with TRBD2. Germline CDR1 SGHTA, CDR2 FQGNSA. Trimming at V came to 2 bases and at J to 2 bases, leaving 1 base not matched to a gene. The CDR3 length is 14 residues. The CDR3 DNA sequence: TGTGCCAGCAGCTTACCTAGCGGGACCTACGAGCAGTACTTC. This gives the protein CASSLPSGTYEQYF.

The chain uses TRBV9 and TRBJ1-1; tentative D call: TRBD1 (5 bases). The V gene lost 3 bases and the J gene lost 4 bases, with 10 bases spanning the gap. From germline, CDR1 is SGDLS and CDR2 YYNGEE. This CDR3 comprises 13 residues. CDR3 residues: CASSGHRGTEAFF. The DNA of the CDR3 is TGTGCCAGCAGCGGACATAGGGGCACTGAAGCTTTCTTT. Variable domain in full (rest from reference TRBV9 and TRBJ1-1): DSGVTQTPKHLITATGQRVTLRCSPRSGDLSVYWYQQSLDQGLQFLIQYYNGEERAKGNILERFSAQQFPDLHSELNLSSLELGDSALYFCASSGHRGTEAFFGQGTRLTVV.

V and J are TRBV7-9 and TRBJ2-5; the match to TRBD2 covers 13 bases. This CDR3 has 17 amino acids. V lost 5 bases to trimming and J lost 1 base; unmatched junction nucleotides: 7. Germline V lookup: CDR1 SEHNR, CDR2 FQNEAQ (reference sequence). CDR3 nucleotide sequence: TGTGCCAGCAGCCAGAAACTAGCGGGAGGGCCCCAAGAGACCCAGTACTTC. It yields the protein CASSQKLAGGPQETQYF.

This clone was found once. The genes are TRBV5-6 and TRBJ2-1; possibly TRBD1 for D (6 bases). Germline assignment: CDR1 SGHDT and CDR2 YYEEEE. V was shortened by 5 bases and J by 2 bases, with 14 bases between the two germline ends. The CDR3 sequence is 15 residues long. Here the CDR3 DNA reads TGTGCCAGCAGTAGAGACAGGAGACCCTACAATGAGCAGTTCTTC. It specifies CASSRDRRPYNEQFF. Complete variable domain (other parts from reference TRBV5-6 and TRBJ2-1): DAGVTQSPTHLIKTRGQQVTLRCSPKSGHDTVSWYQQALGQGPQFIFQYYEEEERQRGNFPDRFSGHQFPNYSSELNVNALLLGDSALYLCASSRDRRPYNEQFFGPGTRLTVL.

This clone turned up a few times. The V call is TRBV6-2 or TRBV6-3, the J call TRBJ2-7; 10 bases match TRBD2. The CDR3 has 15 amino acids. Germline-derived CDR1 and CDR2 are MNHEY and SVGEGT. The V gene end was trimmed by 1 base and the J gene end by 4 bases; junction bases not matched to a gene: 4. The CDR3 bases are TGTGCCAGCAGTTACTACGCTAGCGGGAGATACGAGCAGTACTTC. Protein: CASSYYASGRYEQYF.

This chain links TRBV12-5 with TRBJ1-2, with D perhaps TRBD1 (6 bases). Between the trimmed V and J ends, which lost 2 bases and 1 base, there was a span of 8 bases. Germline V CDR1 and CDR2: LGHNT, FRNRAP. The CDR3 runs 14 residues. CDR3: CASGLTGINYGYTF. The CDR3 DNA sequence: TGTGCTAGTGGTTTGACAGGGATTAACTATGGCTACACCTTC.

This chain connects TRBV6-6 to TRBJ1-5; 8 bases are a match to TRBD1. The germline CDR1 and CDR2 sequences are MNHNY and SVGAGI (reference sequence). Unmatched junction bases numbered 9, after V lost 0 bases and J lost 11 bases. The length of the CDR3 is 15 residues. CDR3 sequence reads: CASSYSPGGNWAQHF. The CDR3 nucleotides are TGTGCCAGCAGTTACTCGCCAGGGGGCAACTGGGCCCAGCATTTT.

The CDR3, as DNA: TGCGCCAGCAGCCAGCAGGACAGGGGGCGATCTAATGAAAAACTGTTTTTT. This codes for CASSQQDRGRSNEKLFF. This sequence joins TRBV4-1 and TRBJ1-4, with 11 positions matching TRBD1. V was clipped by 3 bases and J by 3 bases; unmatched bases: 6. Germline V lookup: CDR1 MGHRA, CDR2 YSYEKL. The length of the CDR3 is 17 residues.

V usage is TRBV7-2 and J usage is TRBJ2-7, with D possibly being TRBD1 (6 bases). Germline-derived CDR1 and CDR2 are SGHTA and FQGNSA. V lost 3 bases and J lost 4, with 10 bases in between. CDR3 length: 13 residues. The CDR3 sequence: CASSFVTGYEQYF. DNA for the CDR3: TGTGCCAGCAGCTTTGTAACAGGGTACGAGCAGTACTTC. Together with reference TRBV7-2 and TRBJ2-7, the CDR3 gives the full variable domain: GAGVSQSPSNKVTEKGKDVELRCDPISGHTALYWYRQSLGQGLEFLIYFQGNSAPDKSGLPSDRFSAERTGGSVSTLTIQRTQQEDSAVYLCASSFVTGYEQYFGPGTRLTVT.

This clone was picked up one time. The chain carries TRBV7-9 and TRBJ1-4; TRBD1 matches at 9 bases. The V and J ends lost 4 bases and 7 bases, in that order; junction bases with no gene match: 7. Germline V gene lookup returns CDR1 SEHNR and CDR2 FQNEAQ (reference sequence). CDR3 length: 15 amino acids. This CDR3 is CASSSGTGSFEKLFF. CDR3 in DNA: TGTGCCAGCAGCTCCGGGACAGGGAGCTTTGAAAAACTGTTTTTT. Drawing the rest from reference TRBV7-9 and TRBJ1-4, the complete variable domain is DTGVSQNPRHKITKRGQNVTFRCDPISEHNRLYWYRQTLGQGPEFLTYFQNEAQLEKSRLLSDRFSAERPKGSFSTLEIQRTEQGDSAMYLCASSSGTGSFEKLFFGSGTQLSVL.

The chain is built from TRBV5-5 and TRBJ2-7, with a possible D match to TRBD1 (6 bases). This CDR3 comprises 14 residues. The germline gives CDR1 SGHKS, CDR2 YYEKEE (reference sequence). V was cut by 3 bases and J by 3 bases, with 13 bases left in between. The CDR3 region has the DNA TGTGCCAGCAGCTACCAGACAGGCAACTACGAGCAGTACTTC. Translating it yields CASSYQTGNYEQYF.

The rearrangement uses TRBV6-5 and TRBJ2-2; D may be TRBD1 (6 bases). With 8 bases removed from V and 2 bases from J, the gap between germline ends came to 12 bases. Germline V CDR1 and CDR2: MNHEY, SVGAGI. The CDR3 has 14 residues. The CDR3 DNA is TGTGCCAGCCACGGGACAATTAACACCGGGGAGCTGTTTTTT. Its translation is CASHGTINTGELFF.

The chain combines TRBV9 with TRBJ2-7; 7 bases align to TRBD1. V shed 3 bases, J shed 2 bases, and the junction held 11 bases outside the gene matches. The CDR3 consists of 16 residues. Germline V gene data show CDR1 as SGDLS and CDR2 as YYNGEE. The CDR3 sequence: CASSDYPTGKAYEQYF. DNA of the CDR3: TGTGCCAGCAGCGATTACCCGACAGGGAAAGCCTACGAGCAGTACTTC. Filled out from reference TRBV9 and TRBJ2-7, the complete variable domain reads DSGVTQTPKHLITATGQRVTLRCSPRSGDLSVYWYQQSLDQGLQFLIQYYNGEERAKGNILERFSAQQFPDLHSELNLSSLELGDSALYFCASSDYPTGKAYEQYFGPGTRLTVT.

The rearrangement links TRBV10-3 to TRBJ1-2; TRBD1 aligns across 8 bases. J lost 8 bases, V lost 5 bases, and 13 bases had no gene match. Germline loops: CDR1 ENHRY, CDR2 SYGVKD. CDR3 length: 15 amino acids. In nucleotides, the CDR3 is TGTGCCATCAGTTTTCCCGGGACAGGAGATAGGGGCTACACCTTC. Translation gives CAISFPGTGDRGYTF.

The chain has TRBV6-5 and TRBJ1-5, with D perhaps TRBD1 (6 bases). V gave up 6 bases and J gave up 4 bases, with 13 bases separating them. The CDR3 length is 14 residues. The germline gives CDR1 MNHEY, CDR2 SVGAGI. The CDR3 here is CASSAPQGNQPQHF. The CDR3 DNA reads TGTGCCAGCAGCGCTCCTCAGGGGAATCAGCCCCAGCATTTT.

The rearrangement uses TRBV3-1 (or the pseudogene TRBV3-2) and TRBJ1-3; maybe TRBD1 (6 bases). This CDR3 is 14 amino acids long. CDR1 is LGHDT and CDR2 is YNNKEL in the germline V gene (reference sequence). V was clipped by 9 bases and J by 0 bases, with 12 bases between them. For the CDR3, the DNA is TGTGCCAGTAAAGAGACAGGCTCTGGAAACACCATATATTTT. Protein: CASKETGSGNTIYF.

CDR3 region: CASSFTRSPLHF. The CDR3 DNA reads as TGTGCCAGCAGTTTTACAAGATCACCCCTCCACTTT. J is TRBJ1-6 and V is TRBV12-3 or TRBV12-4, with unresolved D. This CDR3 comprises 12 residues. V lost 3 bases to trimming and J lost 10 bases, with 7 bases between them.

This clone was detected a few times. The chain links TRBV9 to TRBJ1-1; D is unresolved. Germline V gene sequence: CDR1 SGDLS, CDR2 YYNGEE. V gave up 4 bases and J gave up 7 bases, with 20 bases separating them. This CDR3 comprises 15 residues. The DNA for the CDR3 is TGTGCCAGCAGCCCGCGACACACGGATAATGGTGAAGCTTTCTTT. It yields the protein CASSPRHTDNGEAFF.

CDR3 protein: CASSLPGVDGYTF. In DNA, the CDR3 is TGTGCCAGCAGCTTACCAGGGGTGGATGGCTACACCTTC. This rearrangement joins TRBV27 to TRBJ1-2, with D possibly TRBD1 on 6 matching bases. CDR1 MNHEY and CDR2 SMNVEV come from the germline V gene (reference sequence). The CDR3 totals 13 residues. V dropped 6 bases and J dropped 6 bases, with 14 bases sitting between them.

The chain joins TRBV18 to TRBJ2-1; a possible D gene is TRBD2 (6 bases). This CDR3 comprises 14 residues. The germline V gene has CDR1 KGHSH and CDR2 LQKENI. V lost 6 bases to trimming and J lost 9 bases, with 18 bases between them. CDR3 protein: CASSLMTMEGEQFF. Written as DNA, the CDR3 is TGTGCCAGCTCCCTAATGACTATGGAGGGTGAGCAGTTCTTC.

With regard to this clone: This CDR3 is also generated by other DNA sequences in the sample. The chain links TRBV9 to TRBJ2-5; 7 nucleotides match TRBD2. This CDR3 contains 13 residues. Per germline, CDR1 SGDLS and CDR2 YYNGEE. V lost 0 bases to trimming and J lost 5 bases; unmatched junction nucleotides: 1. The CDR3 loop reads CASSVARGETQYF. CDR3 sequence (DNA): TGTGCCAGCAGCGTAGCGCGGGGGGAGACCCAGTACTTC. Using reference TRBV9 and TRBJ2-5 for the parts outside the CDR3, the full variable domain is DSGVTQTPKHLITATGQRVTLRCSPRSGDLSVYWYQQSLDQGLQFLIQYYNGEERAKGNILERFSAQQFPDLHSELNLSSLELGDSALYFCASSVARGETQYFGPGTRLLVL.

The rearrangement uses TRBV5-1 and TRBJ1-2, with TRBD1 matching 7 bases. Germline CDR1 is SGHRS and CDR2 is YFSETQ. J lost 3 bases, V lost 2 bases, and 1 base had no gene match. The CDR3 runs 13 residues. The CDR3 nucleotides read TGCGCCAGCAGCTTTGACAGGGACTATGGCTACACCTTC. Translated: CASSFDRDYGYTF.

This chain's CDR3 is CASRDRGTVQPQHF. CDR3 DNA sequence: TGTGCCAGCAGGGACAGGGGCACGGTTCAGCCCCAGCATTTT. The rearrangement links TRBV6-5 to TRBJ1-5, with TRBD1 identical over 9 bases. The CDR3 length is 14 residues. The junction had 6 bases not matched to a gene; V was cut back by 6 bases and J by 6 bases. In germline, CDR1 is MNHEY, CDR2 SVGAGI.

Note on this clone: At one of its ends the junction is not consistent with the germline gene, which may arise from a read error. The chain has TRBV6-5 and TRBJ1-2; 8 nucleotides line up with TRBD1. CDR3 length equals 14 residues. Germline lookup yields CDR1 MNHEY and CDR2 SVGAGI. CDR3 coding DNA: TGTGCCAGCAGTCTACCCTCGCCGGCCACAGGGGGTGCCTTC. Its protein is CASSLPSPATGGAF.

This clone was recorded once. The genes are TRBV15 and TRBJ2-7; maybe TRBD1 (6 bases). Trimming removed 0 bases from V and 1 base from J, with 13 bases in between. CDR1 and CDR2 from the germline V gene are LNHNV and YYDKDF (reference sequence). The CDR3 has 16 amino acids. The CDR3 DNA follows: TGTGCCACCAGCAGAGATGCGGTCAGGGGATCCTACGAGCAGTACTTC. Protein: CATSRDAVRGSYEQYF.

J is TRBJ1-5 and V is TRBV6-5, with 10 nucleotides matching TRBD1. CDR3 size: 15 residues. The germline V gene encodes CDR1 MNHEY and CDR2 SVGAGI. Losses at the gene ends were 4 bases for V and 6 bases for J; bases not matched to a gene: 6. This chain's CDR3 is CASSLDRGFGQPQHF. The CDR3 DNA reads TGTGCCAGCAGTTTGGACAGGGGGTTTGGTCAGCCCCAGCATTTT.

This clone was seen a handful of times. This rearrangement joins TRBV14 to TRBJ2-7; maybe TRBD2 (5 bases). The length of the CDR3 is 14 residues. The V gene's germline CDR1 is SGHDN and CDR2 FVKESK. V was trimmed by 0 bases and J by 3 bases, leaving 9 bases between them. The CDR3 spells CASSQEFGLYEQYF. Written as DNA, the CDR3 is TGTGCCAGCAGCCAAGAATTTGGACTCTACGAGCAGTACTTC.